The rows below give T cell receptor beta chains drawn from one sample of a study of T cells in Graves' hyperthyroidism and ophthalmopathy. TCRdb called the multiplex PCR reads again in MiXCR, with one record for every CDR3 protein. The sample shows 450,000 to 700,000 distinct CDR3 sequences, roughly 50% of them seen only once. The sample consisted of peripheral blood or thyroid tissue (not recorded which). The origin of the receptors is an adult woman with Graves' disease, either hyperthyroidism or ophthalmopathy (not recorded which). CDR3s include the opening cysteine and the closing phenylalanine or tryptophan. The D gene is left open where the match is weak. Size tells how often a clone was seen (once, few, many) or the class of an expanded clone, and some rows leave it out.

clone_size j_call d_call v_call cdr3_aa cdr3_nt
many TRBJ1-1 . TRBV9 CASSHPGRGTEAFF TGTGCCAGCAGCCATCCGGGACGAGGAACTGAAGCTTTCTTT
. TRBJ2-5 TRBD1 TRBV7-2 CASSTETGRNQETQYF TGTGCCAGCAGCACCGAGACAGGGCGGAACCAAGAGACCCAGTACTTC
once TRBJ2-5 TRBD2 TRBV7-3 CASSLPAFGGRETQYF TGTGCCAGCAGCTTACCCGCATTTGGCGGGAGAGAGACCCAGTACTTC
. TRBJ1-5 . TRBV28 CATWLAGGSNQPQHF TGTGCCACCTGGTTGGCGGGTGGGAGCAATCAGCCCCAGCATTTT
. TRBJ2-5 TRBD1 TRBV15 CATSRGQGKGETQYF TGTGCCACCAGCAGAGGACAGGGCAAAGGAGAGACCCAGTACTTC
many TRBJ1-5 . TRBV5-1 CASSLAGGRQPQHF TGCGCCAGCAGCTTGGCTGGGGGGAGGCAGCCCCAGCATTTT
. TRBJ1-2 . TRBV7-9 CASSQDSYGYTF TGTGCCAGCAGCCAAGATAGCTATGGCTACACCTTC
many TRBJ2-7 . TRBV5-1 CASAGDPSEQYF TGCGCCAGCGCCGGTGACCCGTCCGAGCAGTACTTC
. TRBJ2-5 TRBD1 TRBV29-1 CSAKPRDSQETQYF TGCAGCGCCAAACCACGGGACAGCCAAGAGACCCAGTACTTC
many TRBJ1-1 . TRBV7-2 CASSLEGTNTEAFF TGTGCCAGCAGCTTAGAAGGGACGAACACTGAAGCTTTCTTT
few TRBJ1-2 . TRBV29-1 CSVEDVNYGYTF TGCAGCGTTGAGGACGTCAACTATGGCTACACCTTC
many TRBJ1-1 . TRBV7-3 CASSLSGLGTEAFF TGTGCCAGCAGCTTAAGTGGGTTGGGCACTGAAGCTTTCTTT
once TRBJ1-5 . TRBV7-9 CASSVGESGQPQHF TGTGCCAGCAGCGTAGGGGAGTCAGGGCAGCCCCAGCATTTT
few TRBJ1-1 . TRBV15 CATSRDRMNTEAFF TGTGCCACCAGCAGAGATCGCATGAACACTGAAGCTTTCTTT
. TRBJ1-1 . TRBV7-2 CASSEVTGAKGEAFF TGTGCCAGCAGCGAGGTTACAGGTGCTAAGGGTGAAGCTTTCTTT
. TRBJ1-5 . TRBV28 CASRARRGNQPQHF TGTGCCAGCAGAGCCAGGAGGGGCAATCAGCCCCAGCATTTT
many TRBJ2-7 TRBD2 TRBV20-1 CSATLRLAGFLSYEQYF TGCAGTGCTACCCTTCGACTAGCGGGGTTCCTTTCCTACGAGCAGTACTTC
many TRBJ1-2 . TRBV5-1 CATPGPGGGYTF TGCGCCACCCCCGGGCCGGGGGGTGGCTACACCTTC
many TRBJ2-7 . TRBV20-1 CSARDPGLASREQYF TGCAGTGCTAGGGATCCGGGACTCGCTTCCCGCGAGCAGTACTTC
many TRBJ2-7 TRBD1 TRBV27 CASSLARDRAYEQYF TGTGCCAGCAGTTTAGCCCGGGACAGGGCCTACGAGCAGTACTTC
. TRBJ1-1 . TRBV9 CASSQVVVLLGDTEAFF TGTGCCAGCAGCCAAGTCGTGGTTCTACTGGGGGACACTGAAGCTTTCTTT
. TRBJ2-5 TRBD1 TRBV14 CASSRRTGPLETQYF TGTGCCAGCAGCCGAAGGACAGGTCCGTTGGAGACCCAGTACTTC
. TRBJ1-6 . TRBV7-2 CASSPWQGPALHF TGTGCCAGCAGCCCCTGGCAGGGTCCGGCCCTCCACTTT
few TRBJ2-7 TRBD2 TRBV20-1 CSARTQTSGMYEQYF TGCAGTGCTAGGACTCAGACTAGCGGGATGTACGAGCAGTACTTC
few TRBJ2-2 . TRBV15 CATSSGQDTGELFF TGTGCCACCAGCAGTGGCCAGGACACCGGGGAGCTGTTTTTT
. TRBJ2-7 TRBD1 TRBV2 CASRGGQGAYEQYF TGTGCCAGCAGGGGAGGACAGGGGGCCTACGAGCAGTACTTC
many TRBJ1-1 . TRBV7-9 CASRYRERAEAFF TGTGCCAGCAGGTACAGGGAGAGGGCTGAAGCTTTCTTT
once TRBJ1-2 TRBD1 TRBV10-2 CASRGTGLRNGYTF TGCGCCAGCAGAGGGACAGGGTTAAGGAATGGCTACACCTTC
. TRBJ1-1 . TRBV12-5 CASGFGGLTEAFF TGTGCCAGTGGATTTGGGGGGTTGACTGAAGCTTTCTTT
many TRBJ1-1 . TRBV29-1 CSVLSFEAFF TGCAGCGTCCTCTCTTTTGAGGCTTTCTTT
. TRBJ1-5 . TRBV9 CASSSLGGTQPQHF TGTGCCAGCAGCTCTCTCGGGGGGACTCAGCCCCAGCATTTT
few TRBJ2-5 TRBD1 TRBV7-6 CASSIWGTGGQETQYF TGTGCCAGCAGCATATGGGGCACAGGGGGCCAAGAGACCCAGTACTTC
. TRBJ2-2 . TRBV7-8 CASTLRSTGFGELFF TGTGCCAGCACACTAAGGAGCACGGGCTTCGGGGAGCTGTTTTTT
. TRBJ1-1 . TRBV12-3/TRBV12-4 CVSSGAMATEAFF TGTGTCAGCAGCGGGGCAATGGCCACTGAAGCTTTCTTT
. TRBJ1-1 . TRBV7-8 CASSQGWGAFF TGTGCCAGCAGCCAGGGCTGGGGAGCTTTCTTT
. TRBJ2-5 TRBD2 TRBV7-7 CASSKTSGRAAQETQYF TGTGCTAGCAGTAAGACTAGCGGGAGGGCTGCCCAAGAGACCCAGTACTTC
once TRBJ1-5 TRBD1 TRBV2 CASRFGQGAGNQPQHF TGTGCCAGCAGATTCGGACAGGGGGCTGGCAATCAGCCCCAGCATTTT
. TRBJ1-5 TRBD1 TRBV20-1 CSAHPGQGPQPQHF TGCAGTGCCCACCCGGGACAGGGCCCTCAGCCCCAGCATTTT
. TRBJ2-5 . TRBV5-5 CASGYLEGRETQYF TGTGCCAGTGGGTATCTAGAGGGCCGAGAGACCCAGTACTTC
few TRBJ1-2 . TRBV10-3 CAISGRTGYTF TGTGCCATCAGTGGGAGAACAGGCTACACCTTC
. TRBJ2-5 TRBD1 TRBV15 CATSIGTGETQYF TGTGCCACCAGCATAGGGACAGGGGAGACCCAGTACTTC
many TRBJ1-6 . TRBV9 CASSVAPTDNSPLHF TGTGCCAGCAGCGTAGCTCCGACAGACAATTCACCCCTCCACTTT
many TRBJ1-2 TRBD1 TRBV6-1 CASRIWTGRNGYTF TGTGCCAGCAGGATCTGGACAGGGAGAAATGGCTACACCTTC
few TRBJ1-5 . TRBV29-1 CSVDLFGAQHF TGCAGCGTGGACCTTTTCGGGGCCCAGCATTTT
many TRBJ1-2 . TRBV7-9 CASSQRGGLLFNYGYTF TGTGCCAGCAGCCAACGGGGAGGGCTTTTATTTAACTATGGCTACACCTTC
. TRBJ2-5 . TRBV7-8 CASSLAAATTQETQYF TGTGCCAGCAGCTTAGCTGCGGCAACCACTCAAGAGACCCAGTACTTC
. TRBJ2-5 . TRBV15 CATSSEGLGAQETQYF TGTGCCACCAGCAGTGAGGGCCTCGGGGCACAAGAGACCCAGTACTTC
many TRBJ1-5 . TRBV7-9 CASSPRTSDQPQHF TGTGCCAGCAGCCCCCGTACAAGCGATCAGCCCCAGCATTTT
. TRBJ2-3 . TRBV11-1 CASSLAWSTDTQYF TGTGCCAGCAGCTTAGCGTGGAGCACTGATACGCAGTATTTT
few TRBJ2-7 TRBD1 TRBV5-1 CASSGQGAYEQYF TGTGCCAGCAGTGGGCAGGGGGCCTACGAGCAGTACTTC
many TRBJ1-1 TRBD1 TRBV20-1 CSARLGTDEAFF TGCAGTGCTAGACTCGGGACAGATGAAGCTTTCTTT
once TRBJ2-5 TRBD2 TRBV6-5 CASSYGLAGGRETQYF TGTGCCAGCAGTTACGGCTTAGCGGGAGGGCGAGAGACCCAGTACTTC
once TRBJ1-4 . TRBV20-1 CSARDLEQGREKLFF TGCAGTGCTAGAGATCTGGAACAGGGCAGGGAAAAACTGTTTTTT
many TRBJ2-7 TRBD1 TRBV6-5 CASSGPGQGTYEQYF TGTGCCAGCAGTGGGCCGGGACAGGGGACCTACGAGCAGTACTTC
. TRBJ1-4 . TRBV20-1 CSATEGGSEKLFF TGCAGTGCTACCGAAGGGGGAAGTGAAAAACTGTTTTTT